This T cell receptor beta chain was documented in a study of T cells in localized non-small cell lung cancer. Broader study findings: The highest T cell clonality was in uninvolved adjacent lung, above tumor. Longer survival (overall) was linked to higher T cell density in blood. Of the top 100 tumor clones, median around 60 were in adjacent lung, 25 to 30 among its top 100.

Data came from immunoSEQ multiplex PCR; TCRdb stores just in-frame clones and leaves some out. The table records 50,000 to 60,000 clones, around 80% of them present only once. Germline trimming cut 2 bases from V and 5 bases from J; bases unmatched to any gene: 5. CDR3 length equals 15 residues. CDR1 and CDR2 from the germline V gene are MGHRA and YSYEKL. Of note for this clone: Antigen unknown.

This clonotype was obtained from a woman aged 40 to 75 with stage II lung adenocarcinoma. The rearrangement joins TRBV4-1 to TRBJ1-5, with 8 bases aligning to TRBD1. Sequencing was performed on PBMCs, taken before any cancer treatment. As DNA, the CDR3 is TGCGCCAGCAGCCAAACGACAGGGGCCCATCAGCCCCAGCATTTT. Translating gives CASSQTTGAHQPQHF.